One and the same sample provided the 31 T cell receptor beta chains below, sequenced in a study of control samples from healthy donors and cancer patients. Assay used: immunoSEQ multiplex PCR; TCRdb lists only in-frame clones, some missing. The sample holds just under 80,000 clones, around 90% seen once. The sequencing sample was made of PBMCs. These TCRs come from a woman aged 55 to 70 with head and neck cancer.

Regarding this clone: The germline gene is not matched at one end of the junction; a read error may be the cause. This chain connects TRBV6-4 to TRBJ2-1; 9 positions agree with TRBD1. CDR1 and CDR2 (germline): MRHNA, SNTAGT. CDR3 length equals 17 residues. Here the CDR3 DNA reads TGTGCCAGCAGTGACTCTGGCCCGGGACAGGGCATCAATGAGCAGCTCTTC. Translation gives CASSDSGPGQGINEQLF.

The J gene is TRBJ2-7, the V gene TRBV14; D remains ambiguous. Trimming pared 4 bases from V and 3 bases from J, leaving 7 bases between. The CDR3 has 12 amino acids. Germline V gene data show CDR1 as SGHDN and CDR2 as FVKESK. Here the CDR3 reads CASSRLHYEQYF. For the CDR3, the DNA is TGTGCCAGCAGCCGACTCCACTACGAGCAGTACTTC.

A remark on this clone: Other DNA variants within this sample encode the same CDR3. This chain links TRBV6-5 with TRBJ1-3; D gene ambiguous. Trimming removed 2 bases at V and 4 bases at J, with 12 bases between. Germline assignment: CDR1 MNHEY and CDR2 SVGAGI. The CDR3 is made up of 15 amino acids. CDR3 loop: CASSYSRVSGNTIYF. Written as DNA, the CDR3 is TGTGCCAGCAGTTACAGTAGGGTGTCCGGAAACACCATATATTTT.

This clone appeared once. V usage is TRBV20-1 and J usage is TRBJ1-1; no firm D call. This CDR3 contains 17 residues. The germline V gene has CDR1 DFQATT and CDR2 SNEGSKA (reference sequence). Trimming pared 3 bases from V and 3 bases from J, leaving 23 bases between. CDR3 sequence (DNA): TGCAGTGCTAGTGTTTATCCCCCCCCTCGGAGAGACACTGAAGCTTTCTTT. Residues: CSASVYPPPRRDTEAFF.

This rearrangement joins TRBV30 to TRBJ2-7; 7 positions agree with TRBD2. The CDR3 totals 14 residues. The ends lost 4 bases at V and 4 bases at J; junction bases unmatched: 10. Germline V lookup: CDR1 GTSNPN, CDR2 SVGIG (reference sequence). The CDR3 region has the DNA TGTGCCTGGATTCCCCCTAGCGGAGTTTACGAGCAGTACTTC. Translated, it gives CAWIPPSGVYEQYF.

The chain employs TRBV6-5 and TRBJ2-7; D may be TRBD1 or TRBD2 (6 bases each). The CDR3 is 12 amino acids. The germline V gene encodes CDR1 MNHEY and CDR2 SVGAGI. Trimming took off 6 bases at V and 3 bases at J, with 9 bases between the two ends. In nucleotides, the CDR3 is TGTGCCAGCAGCGGGGGCGACTACGAGCAGTACTTC. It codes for CASSGGDYEQYF.

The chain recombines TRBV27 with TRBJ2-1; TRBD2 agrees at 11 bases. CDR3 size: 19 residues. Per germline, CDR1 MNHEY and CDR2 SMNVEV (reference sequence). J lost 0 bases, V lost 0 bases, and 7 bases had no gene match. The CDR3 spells CASSLSASGGRSSYNEQFF. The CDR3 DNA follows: TGTGCCAGCAGTTTATCGGCTAGCGGGGGGCGAAGCTCCTACAATGAGCAGTTCTTC.

CDR3 protein: CASRILQGDTEAFF. The CDR3 nucleotides are TGCGCCAGCAGAATTCTACAGGGCGACACTGAAGCTTTCTTT. The V and J genes are TRBV5-1 and TRBJ1-1; a possible D gene is TRBD1 (6 bases). The CDR3 has 14 amino acids. V lost 5 bases and J 3 bases, leaving 14 bases between the germline ends. Germline CDR1 SGHRS, CDR2 YFSETQ.

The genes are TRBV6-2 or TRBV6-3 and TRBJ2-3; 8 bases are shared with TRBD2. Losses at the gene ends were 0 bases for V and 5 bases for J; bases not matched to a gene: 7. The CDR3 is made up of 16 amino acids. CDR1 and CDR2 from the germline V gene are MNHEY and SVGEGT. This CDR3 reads CASSYSGAGAGDTQYF. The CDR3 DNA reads TGTGCCAGCAGTTACTCGGGAGCGGGAGCCGGAGATACGCAGTATTTT.

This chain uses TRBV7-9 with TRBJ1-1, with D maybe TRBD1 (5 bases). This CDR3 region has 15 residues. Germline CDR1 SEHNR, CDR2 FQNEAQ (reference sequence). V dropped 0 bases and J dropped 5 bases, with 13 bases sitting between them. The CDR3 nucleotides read TGTGCCAGCAGCTTAGCGCGGGGGATTGAAACTGAAGCTTTCTTT. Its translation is CASSLARGIETEAFF.

The CDR3 region is CASSLVGLNTGELFF. CDR3 nucleotide sequence: TGTGCCAGCAGCTTAGTCGGCCTAAACACCGGGGAGCTGTTTTTT. This rearrangement joins TRBV7-2 to TRBJ2-2, with D uncertain. The V gene's germline CDR1 is SGHTA and CDR2 FQGNSA. This CDR3 region has 15 residues. V was clipped by 1 base and J by 2 bases, with 8 bases between them.

CDR3 sequence (DNA): TGTGCCAGCAGCATACGGGAGGGCCTAGATACGCAGTATTTT. Translated: CASSIREGLDTQYF. V usage is TRBV5-4 and J usage is TRBJ2-3; 8 nucleotides align to TRBD2. Germline V gene lookup returns CDR1 SGHNT and CDR2 YYREEE (reference sequence). V lost 4 bases, J lost 5 bases, and 6 bases stayed unmatched. The CDR3 is 14 residues long. Based on the CDR3 plus reference TRBV5-4 and TRBJ2-3, the full variable domain is ETGVTQSPTHLIKTRGQQVTLRCSSQSGHNTVSWYQQALGQGPQFIFQYYREEENGRGNFPPRFSGLQFPNYSSELNVNALELDDSALYLCASSIREGLDTQYFGPGTRLTVL.

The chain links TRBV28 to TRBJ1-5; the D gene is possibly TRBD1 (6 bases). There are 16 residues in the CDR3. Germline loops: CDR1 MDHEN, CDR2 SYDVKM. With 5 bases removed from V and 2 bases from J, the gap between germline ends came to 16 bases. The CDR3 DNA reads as TGTGCCAGCAGTCCCCGAACAGGGATCCGCAATCAGCCCCAGCATTTT. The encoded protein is CASSPRTGIRNQPQHF.

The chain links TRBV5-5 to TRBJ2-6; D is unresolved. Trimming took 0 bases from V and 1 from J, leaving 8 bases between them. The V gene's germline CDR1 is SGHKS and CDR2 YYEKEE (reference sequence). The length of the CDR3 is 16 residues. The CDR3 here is CASSLALGSGANVLTF. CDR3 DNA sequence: TGTGCCAGCAGCTTGGCCCTCGGGTCTGGGGCCAACGTCCTGACTTTC.

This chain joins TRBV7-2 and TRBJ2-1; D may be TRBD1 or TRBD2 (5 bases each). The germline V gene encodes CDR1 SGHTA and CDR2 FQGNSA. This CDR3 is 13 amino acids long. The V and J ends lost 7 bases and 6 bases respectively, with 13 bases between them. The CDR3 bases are TGTGCCAGCATGAGGGGACCCTTCAATGAGCAGTTCTTC. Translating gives CASMRGPFNEQFF.

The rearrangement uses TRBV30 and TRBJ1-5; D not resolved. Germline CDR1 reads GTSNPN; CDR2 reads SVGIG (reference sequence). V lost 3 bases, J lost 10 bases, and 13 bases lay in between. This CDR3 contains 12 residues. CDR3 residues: CAWSRDGGPQHF. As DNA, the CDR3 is TGTGCCTGGAGCAGAGACGGAGGCCCCCAGCATTTT.

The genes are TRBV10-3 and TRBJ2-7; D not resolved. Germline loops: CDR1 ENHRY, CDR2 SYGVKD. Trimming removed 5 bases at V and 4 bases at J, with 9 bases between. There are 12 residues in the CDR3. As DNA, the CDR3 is TGTGCCATCAGTCCCAGCGCGTACGAGCAGTACTTC. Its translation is CAISPSAYEQYF.

The CDR3 loop reads CASSLRGDSDEQFF. CDR3 DNA sequence: TGTGCCAGCAGCTTACGTGGGGATAGCGATGAGCAGTTCTTC. J is TRBJ2-1 and V is TRBV5-5, with D possibly being TRBD2 (5 bases). Trimming pared 2 bases from V and 8 bases from J, leaving 14 bases between. The CDR3 runs to 14 residues. Germline V gives CDR1 SGHKS, CDR2 YYEKEE (reference sequence).

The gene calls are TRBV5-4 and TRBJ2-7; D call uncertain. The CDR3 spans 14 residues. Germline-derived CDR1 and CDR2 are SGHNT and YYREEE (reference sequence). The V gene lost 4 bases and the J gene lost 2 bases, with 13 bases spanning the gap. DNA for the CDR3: TGTGCCAGCAGCCTCGGTCTCCAGGCCTACGAGCAGTACTTC. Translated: CASSLGLQAYEQYF. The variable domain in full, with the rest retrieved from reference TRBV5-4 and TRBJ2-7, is ETGVTQSPTHLIKTRGQQVTLRCSSQSGHNTVSWYQQALGQGPQFIFQYYREEENGRGNFPPRFSGLQFPNYSSELNVNALELDDSALYLCASSLGLQAYEQYFGPGTRLTVT.

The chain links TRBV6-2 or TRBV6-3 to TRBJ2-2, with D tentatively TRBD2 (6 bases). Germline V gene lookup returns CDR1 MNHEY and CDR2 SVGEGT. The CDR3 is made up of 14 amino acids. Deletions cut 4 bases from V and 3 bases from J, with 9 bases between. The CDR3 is CASSSGVYTGELFF. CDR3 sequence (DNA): TGTGCCAGCAGTTCGGGGGTGTACACCGGGGAGCTGTTTTTT.

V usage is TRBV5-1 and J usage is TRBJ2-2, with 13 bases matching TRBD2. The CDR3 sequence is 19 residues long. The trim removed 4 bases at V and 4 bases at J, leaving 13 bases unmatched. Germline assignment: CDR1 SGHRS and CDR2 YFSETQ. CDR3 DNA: TGCGCCAGCAGCGGGAGGACTAGCGGGAGTTTATTGGGCACCGGGGAGCTGTTTTTT. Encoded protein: CASSGRTSGSLLGTGELFF.

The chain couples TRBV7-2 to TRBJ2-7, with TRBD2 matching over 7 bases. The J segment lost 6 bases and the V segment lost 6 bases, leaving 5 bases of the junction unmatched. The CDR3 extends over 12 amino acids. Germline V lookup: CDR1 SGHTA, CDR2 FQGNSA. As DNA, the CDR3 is TGTGCCAGCAGTCCGGGGGGAACCGAGCAGTACTTC. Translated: CASSPGGTEQYF.

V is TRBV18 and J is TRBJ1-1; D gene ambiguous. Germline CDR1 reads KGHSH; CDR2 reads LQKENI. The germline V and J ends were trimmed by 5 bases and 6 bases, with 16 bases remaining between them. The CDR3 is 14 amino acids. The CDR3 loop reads CASSTTDLGAEAFF. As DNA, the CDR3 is TGTGCCAGCTCAACGACGGACCTCGGGGCTGAAGCTTTCTTT.

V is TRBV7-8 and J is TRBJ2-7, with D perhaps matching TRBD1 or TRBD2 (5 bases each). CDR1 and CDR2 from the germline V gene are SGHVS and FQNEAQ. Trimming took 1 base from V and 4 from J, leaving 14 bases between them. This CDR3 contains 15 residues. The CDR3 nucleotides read TGTGCCAGCAGCTTAGGAGGGACGGCCTTGTACGAGCAGTACTTC. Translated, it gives CASSLGGTALYEQYF.

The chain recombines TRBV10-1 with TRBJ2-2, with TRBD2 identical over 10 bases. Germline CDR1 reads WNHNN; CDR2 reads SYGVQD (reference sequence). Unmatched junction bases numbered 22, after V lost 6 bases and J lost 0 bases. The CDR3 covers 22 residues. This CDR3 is CASRGKGGICTSGISNTGELFF. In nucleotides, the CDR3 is TGCGCCAGCAGAGGGAAGGGCGGAATTTGTACTAGCGGGATATCGAACACCGGGGAGCTGTTTTTT.

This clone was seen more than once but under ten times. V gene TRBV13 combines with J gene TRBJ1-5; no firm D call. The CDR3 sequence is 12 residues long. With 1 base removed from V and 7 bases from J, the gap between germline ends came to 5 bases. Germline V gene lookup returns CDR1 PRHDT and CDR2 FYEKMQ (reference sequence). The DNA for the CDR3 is TGTGCCAGCAGCTTAGTGGGACAGCCCCAGCATTTT. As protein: CASSLVGQPQHF.

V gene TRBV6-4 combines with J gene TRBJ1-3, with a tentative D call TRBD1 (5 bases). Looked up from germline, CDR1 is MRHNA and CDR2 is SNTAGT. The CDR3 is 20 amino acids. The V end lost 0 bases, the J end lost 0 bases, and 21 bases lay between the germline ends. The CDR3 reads CASSDSAPPGTLSSGNTIYF. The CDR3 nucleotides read TGTGCCAGCAGTGACTCAGCACCCCCCGGGACGTTGAGCTCTGGAAACACCATATATTTT.

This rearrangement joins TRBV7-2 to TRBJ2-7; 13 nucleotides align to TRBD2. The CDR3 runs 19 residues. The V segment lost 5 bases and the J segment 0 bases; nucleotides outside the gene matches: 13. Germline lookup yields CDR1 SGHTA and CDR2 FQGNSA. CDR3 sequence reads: CASSNQRTSGSASSYEQYF. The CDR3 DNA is TGTGCCAGCAGCAATCAACGGACTAGCGGGAGCGCAAGCTCCTACGAGCAGTACTTC.

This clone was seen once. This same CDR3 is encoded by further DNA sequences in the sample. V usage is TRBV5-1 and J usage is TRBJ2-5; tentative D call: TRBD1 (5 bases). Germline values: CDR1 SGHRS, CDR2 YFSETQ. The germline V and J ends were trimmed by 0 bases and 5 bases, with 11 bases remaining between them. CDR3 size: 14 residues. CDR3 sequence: CASSLEGAGETQYF. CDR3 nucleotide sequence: TGCGCCAGCAGCTTGGAAGGGGCTGGGGAGACCCAGTACTTC.

The CDR3 loop reads CASRLAAYNEQFF. CDR3 in DNA: TGTGCCAGCAGACTAGCGGCATACAATGAGCAGTTCTTC. J is TRBJ2-1 and V is TRBV27; 8 bases are a match to TRBD2. Trimming took 6 bases from V and 4 from J; bases not matched to a gene: 2. Germline lookup yields CDR1 MNHEY and CDR2 SMNVEV (reference sequence). This CDR3 is 13 amino acids long.

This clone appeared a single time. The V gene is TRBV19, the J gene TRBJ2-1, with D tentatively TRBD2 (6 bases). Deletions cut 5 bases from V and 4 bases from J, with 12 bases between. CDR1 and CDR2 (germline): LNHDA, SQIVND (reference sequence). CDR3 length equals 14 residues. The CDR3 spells CASSPREKYNEQFF. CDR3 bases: TGTGCCAGTAGTCCCCGGGAGAAATACAATGAGCAGTTCTTC.